Listed here are 27 T cell receptor beta chains from one sample, sequenced in a study of beta chain features in type 1 diabetes. As every portion of the isolated RNA was reverse transcribed, the sequencing read expressed TCRB transcripts. Here immunoSEQ multiplex PCR was the method, and the copy in TCRdb shows in-frame clones only, minus some. Of some 150,000 clones listed, 9.7% are singletons. Input material: central memory CD4+ T cells from blood. The receptor source for this set is a woman aged 40 to 50 in good health.

The chain carries TRBV18 and TRBJ2-5; 7 bases fit TRBD1. V gave up 2 bases and J gave up 9 bases; unmatched junction bases: 9. The CDR3 is 14 residues long. Germline lookup yields CDR1 KGHSH and CDR2 LQKENI. CDR3 region: CASSPSDRSRAQYF. The CDR3 DNA reads as TGTGCCAGCTCACCATCGGACAGGTCCAGGGCCCAGTACTTC.

This CDR3 reads CASSPAREQFF. The CDR3 DNA is TGTGCCAGCAGCCCCGCCAGAGAGCAGTTCTTC. V is TRBV7-6 and J is TRBJ2-1; no reliable D call. V was trimmed by 5 bases and J by 10 bases, leaving 9 bases between them. The CDR3 totals 11 residues. Germline V gene sequence: CDR1 SGHVS, CDR2 FNYEAQ.

The chain is built from TRBV7-2 and TRBJ1-5; 9 positions agree with TRBD1. Germline CDR1 reads SGHTA; CDR2 reads FQGNSA. The V and J ends lost 1 base and 7 bases, in that order; junction bases with no gene match: 5. The length of the CDR3 is 15 residues. Here the CDR3 DNA reads TGTGCCAGCAGCTTAGGGACAGGGGCTGGGCAGCCCCAGCATTTT. Translated, it gives CASSLGTGAGQPQHF.

The genes are TRBV19 and TRBJ1-2; 9 bases align to TRBD1. Germline CDR1 reads LNHDA; CDR2 reads SQIVND (reference sequence). V shed 6 bases, J shed 8 bases, and the junction held 7 bases outside the gene matches. This CDR3 comprises 13 residues. CDR3 loop: CASRLQGAYGYTF. Written as DNA, the CDR3 is TGTGCCAGTAGATTACAGGGGGCATACGGCTACACCTTC. Using reference TRBV19 and TRBJ1-2 for the parts outside the CDR3, the full variable domain is DGGITQSPKYLFRKEGQNVTLSCEQNLNHDAMYWYRQDPGQGLRLIYYSQIVNDFQKGDIAEGYSVSREKKESFPLTVTSAQKNPTAFYLCASRLQGAYGYTFGSGTRLTVV.

In its sample, this clone was seen a few times. The chain has TRBV27 and TRBJ1-6; 7 bases match TRBD1. The CDR3 is 15 residues long. The trim removed 7 bases at V and 10 bases at J, leaving 13 bases unmatched. CDR1 is MNHEY and CDR2 is SMNVEV in the germline V gene (reference sequence). CDR3 residues: CASKGDRGRGSPLHF. Here the CDR3 DNA reads TGTGCCAGCAAGGGGGATAGGGGGCGAGGATCACCCCTCCACTTT.

The chain employs TRBV5-1 and TRBJ1-3; D is undetermined. CDR1 and CDR2 (germline): SGHRS, YFSETQ. V lost 0 bases and J 4 bases, leaving 14 bases between the germline ends. This CDR3 has 16 amino acids. CDR3 residues: CASSLGASPLGNTIYF. The CDR3 DNA reads TGCGCCAGCAGCTTGGGGGCATCGCCTTTGGGAAACACCATATATTTT.

This clone was detected many times. V usage is TRBV5-4 and J usage is TRBJ2-1, with 9 bases aligning to TRBD1. Germline V CDR1 and CDR2: SGHNT, YYREEE (reference sequence). The CDR3 extends over 15 amino acids. V was pared by 1 base and J by 3 bases, with 2 bases of the junction left unmatched. The CDR3 here is CASSLPTGGYNEQFF. CDR3 sequence (DNA): TGTGCCAGCAGCTTGCCGACAGGGGGCTACAATGAGCAGTTCTTC.

This clone has more than one count but fewer than ten. This chain links TRBV9 with TRBJ2-3; D unclear. The V gene lost 0 bases and the J gene lost 4 bases, with 6 bases spanning the gap. CDR1 is SGDLS and CDR2 is YYNGEE in the germline V gene. There are 13 residues in the CDR3. The CDR3 loop is CASSVGLADTQYF. The CDR3 DNA reads as TGTGCCAGCAGCGTAGGGCTGGCAGATACGCAGTATTTT.

The rearrangement links TRBV9 to TRBJ2-3; the D gene is possibly TRBD1 (5 bases). The germline V and J ends were trimmed by 0 bases and 3 bases, with 14 bases remaining between them. The CDR3 totals 16 residues. Germline assignment: CDR1 SGDLS and CDR2 YYNGEE. The CDR3 DNA sequence: TGTGCCAGCAGCGTAGGGGGCAGACCGCATACAGATACGCAGTATTTT. It is translated as CASSVGGRPHTDTQYF.

V and J are TRBV5-1 and TRBJ2-5, with 9 bases lining up with TRBD1. Unmatched junction bases numbered 12, after V lost 2 bases and J lost 7 bases. This CDR3 spans 16 amino acids. Germline CDR1 SGHRS, CDR2 YFSETQ. CDR3 protein: CASSLTPQGAPGTQYF. As DNA, the CDR3 is TGCGCCAGCAGCTTAACCCCACAGGGGGCCCCTGGGACCCAGTACTTC.

The J gene is TRBJ2-5, the V gene TRBV18; 12 nucleotides line up with TRBD1. The DNA end is more similar to TRBJ2-7, so the J call may be wrong. Germline assignment: CDR1 KGHSH and CDR2 LQKENI. This CDR3 contains 15 residues. The DNA of the CDR3 is TGTGCCAGCTCACGAACCGGGACAGGGGGCAACGAGCAGTACTTC. Protein sequence: CASSRTGTGGNEQYF.

This clone was picked up a small number of times. This sequence joins TRBV15 and TRBJ2-1; D is ambiguous. There are 15 residues in the CDR3. Trimming pared 1 base from V and 2 bases from J, leaving 9 bases between. CDR1 and CDR2 (germline): LNHNV, YYDKDF (reference sequence). Here the CDR3 reads CATSRVRNTYNEQFF. The DNA for the CDR3 is TGTGCCACCAGCAGAGTCAGGAATACCTACAATGAGCAGTTCTTC.

The chain combines TRBV27 with TRBJ1-2; D remains ambiguous. Germline V gives CDR1 MNHEY, CDR2 SMNVEV (reference sequence). This CDR3 is 12 amino acids long. Trimming removed 4 bases at V and 8 bases at J, with 11 bases between. CDR3 in DNA: TGTGCCAGCAGTTCCTCTCTCGGGGGCTACACCTTC. Amino acids: CASSSSLGGYTF.

This clone turned up a few times. The V gene is TRBV7-2, the J gene TRBJ1-5; D possibly corresponds to TRBD1 (6 bases). The CDR3 loop spans 15 amino acids. CDR1 SGHTA and CDR2 FQGNSA come from the germline V gene. Trimming removed 5 bases from V and 6 bases from J, with 17 bases in between. CDR3 sequence reads: CASSPGTFQGQPQHF. CDR3 nucleotides: TGTGCCAGCAGCCCCGGGACATTTCAAGGTCAGCCCCAGCATTTT.

The chain links TRBV6-5 to TRBJ2-7; D may be TRBD2 (6 bases). In germline, CDR1 is MNHEY, CDR2 SVGAGI. V was shortened by 10 bases and J by 2 bases, with 15 bases between the two germline ends. This CDR3 contains 13 residues. The CDR3 reads CATSRGPTYEQYF. The CDR3 DNA reads TGTGCCACTTCGCGGGGCCCCACCTACGAGCAGTACTTC.

This clone was observed a handful of times. This rearrangement joins TRBV2 to TRBJ1-2; 7 bases map to TRBD1. CDR1 and CDR2 from the germline V gene are SNHLY and FYNNEI. V lost 7 bases, J lost 0 bases, and 5 bases stayed unmatched. The CDR3 contains 14 residues. CDR3 protein: CASTGTVANYGYTF. DNA of the CDR3: TGTGCCAGCACGGGGACAGTAGCTAACTATGGCTACACCTTC.

The gene calls are TRBV4-2 and TRBJ2-5, with TRBD2 matching over 10 bases. The germline CDR1 and CDR2 sequences are LGHNA and YNFKEQ. The V and J ends lost 1 base and 2 bases, in that order; junction bases with no gene match: 4. This CDR3 spans 16 amino acids. The CDR3 reads CASSQGRAGGQETQYF. In DNA form, the CDR3 reads TGTGCCAGCAGCCAAGGTCGAGCGGGGGGGCAAGAGACCCAGTACTTC.

CDR3 residues: CASTGLASTDTQYF. As DNA, the CDR3 is TGTGCCAGCACCGGACTTGCTAGCACAGATACGCAGTATTTT. The chain joins TRBV2 to TRBJ2-3, with a tentative D call TRBD2 (5 bases). Germline values: CDR1 SNHLY, CDR2 FYNNEI. The CDR3 runs 14 residues. The germline V and J ends were trimmed by 7 bases and 0 bases, with 11 bases remaining between them. Based on the CDR3 plus reference TRBV2 and TRBJ2-3, the full variable domain is EPEVTQTPSHQVTQMGQEVILRCVPISNHLYFYWYRQILGQKVEFLVSFYNNEISEKSEIFDDQFSVERPDGSNFTLKIRSTKLEDSAMYFCASTGLASTDTQYFGPGTRLTVL.

V usage is TRBV7-9 and J usage is TRBJ1-1; TRBD1 matches 7 bases. Germline CDR1 reads SEHNR; CDR2 reads FQNEAQ (reference sequence). Unmatched junction bases numbered 8, after V lost 5 bases and J lost 11 bases. This CDR3 region has 12 residues. CDR3 DNA sequence: TGTGCCAGCAGCCGGGAGGGGGCCGGCGCTTTCTTT. It specifies CASSREGAGAFF. The full variable domain, in which reference TRBV7-9 and TRBJ1-1 provide the parts outside the CDR3, is DTGVSQNPRHKITKRGQNVTFRCDPISEHNRLYWYRQTLGQGPEFLTYFQNEAQLEKSRLLSDRFSAERPKGSFSTLEIQRTEQGDSAMYLCASSREGAGAFFGQGTRLTVV.

This sequence joins TRBV29-1 and TRBJ1-2; the D gene is possibly TRBD1 (6 bases). V shed 2 bases and J shed 3 bases, with 13 bases lying between them. CDR3 length: 14 residues. Germline V gives CDR1 SQVTM, CDR2 ANQGSEA. The CDR3 DNA follows: TGCAGCGTTGAACCACAGGGAGGGGACTATGGCTACACCTTC. Protein product: CSVEPQGGDYGYTF.

This clone was counted between two and nine times. V gene TRBV18 combines with J gene TRBJ2-7; 8 positions agree with TRBD1. Germline-derived CDR1 and CDR2 are KGHSH and LQKENI. V lost 5 bases, J lost 7 bases, and 13 bases stayed unmatched. The CDR3 contains 15 residues. This chain's CDR3 is CASSSTSQGAREQYF. Written as DNA, the CDR3 is TGTGCCAGCTCAAGCACTTCGCAGGGGGCGCGGGAGCAGTACTTC.

J is TRBJ2-1 and V is TRBV7-9; 11 nucleotides align to TRBD2. The CDR3 covers 14 residues. Per germline, CDR1 SEHNR and CDR2 FQNEAQ (reference sequence). Germline trimming cut 4 bases from V and 10 bases from J; bases unmatched to any gene: 6. This CDR3 reads CASSSYSGGAEQFF. For the CDR3, the DNA is TGTGCCAGCAGCTCTTATAGCGGGGGGGCGGAGCAGTTCTTC.

The gene calls are TRBV6-5 and TRBJ1-5; D not certain. The CDR3 covers 15 residues. Germline CDR1 MNHEY, CDR2 SVGAGI. The V gene lost 2 bases and the J gene lost 0 bases, with 8 bases spanning the gap. CDR3: CASSYLQYSNQPQHF. CDR3 in DNA: TGTGCCAGCAGTTACCTACAGTATAGCAATCAGCCCCAGCATTTT.

This clone occurred a few times. The same CDR3 arises from other DNA sequences in this sample as well. The J gene is TRBJ1-2, the V gene TRBV7-2; weak D call: TRBD1 (5 bases). Germline loops: CDR1 SGHTA, CDR2 FQGNSA. Deletions cut 0 bases from V and 2 bases from J, with 10 bases between. There are 15 residues in the CDR3. The CDR3 bases are TGTGCCAGCAGCTTAGCGCTGACAGAGAACTATGGCTACACCTTC. Protein sequence: CASSLALTENYGYTF.

This clone was picked up one time. The CDR3 loop reads CASSLPGAYNEQFF. In DNA, the CDR3 is TGCGCCAGCAGCTTGCCGGGGGCCTACAATGAGCAGTTCTTC. The chain couples TRBV5-1 to TRBJ2-1; D perhaps matches TRBD2 (6 bases). Trimming left V 1 base short and J 2 bases short, with 7 bases between. The CDR3 consists of 14 residues. Germline V gene sequence: CDR1 SGHRS, CDR2 YFSETQ. The full variable domain, in which reference TRBV5-1 and TRBJ2-1 provide the parts outside the CDR3, is KAGVTQTPRYLIKTRGQQVTLSCSPISGHRSVSWYQQTPGQGLQFLFEYFSETQRNKGNFPGRFSGRQFSNSRSEMNVSTLELGDSALYLCASSLPGAYNEQFFGPGTRLTVL.

This clone appeared a few times. This chain links TRBV28 with TRBJ2-7; 8 positions match TRBD2. The CDR3 covers 15 residues. Trimming took 1 base from V and 4 from J; bases not matched to a gene: 6. Germline loops: CDR1 MDHEN, CDR2 SYDVKM. CDR3 nucleotides: TGTGCCAGCAGTTTATCCGGGACTAGGGTATACGAGCAGTACTTC. Amino acids: CASSLSGTRVYEQYF. Drawing the rest from reference TRBV28 and TRBJ2-7, the complete variable domain is DVKVTQSSRYLVKRTGEKVFLECVQDMDHENMFWYRQDPGLGLRLIYFSYDVKMKEKGDIPEGYSVSREKKERFSLILESASTNQTSMYLCASSLSGTRVYEQYFGPGTRLTVT.

This clone was seen a few times. This sequence joins TRBV18 and TRBJ2-3, with 7 bases lining up with TRBD2. The V gene's germline CDR1 is KGHSH and CDR2 LQKENI. V shed 3 bases and J 4 bases; nucleotides not matched to a gene: 13. CDR3 length: 17 amino acids. The DNA of the CDR3 is TGTGCCAGCTCACCCCGGGTCCGGGGGGATAGATCAGATACGCAGTATTTT. Its translation is CASSPRVRGDRSDTQYF.